The rows below give T cell receptor beta chains drawn from one sample of a study of blood T cell repertoires in COVID-19. Method: immunoSEQ multiplex PCR; TCRdb's copy keeps in-frame clones and lacks some. Found here are around 370,000 clones, around 91% of them singletons; the top ten hold roughly 3.3%. Sequencing used peripheral blood. These receptors were obtained from a woman aged 18-35 years who had recovered from COVID-19. Both conserved end residues are trimmed from each CDR3. For some rows the clone size is stated as once, few or many, or as a class when expanded; others skip it.

clone size,V gene,CDR3 protein
once,TRBV9,ASSPRRGPLSEAF
.,TRBV27,ASSLWGPGDTATQY
.,TRBV4-1,ASSQDRDSSYNSPLH
.,TRBV6-4,ASSGEVAGADEQF
.,TRBV29-1,STSEVNTEAF
.,TRBV3-1/TRBV3-2,ASTGPNTDTQY
.,TRBV7-9,ASSLAEGVGGDEQF
.,TRBV5-4,ASSLQGGTEAF
once,TRBV21-1,ASSKVSGGRPSFRVNEQF
.,TRBV11-3,ASSPRWAGGENEQF
.,TRBV19,ASSGQGKNEQF
.,TRBV5-4,ASREGTAGPSYNSPLH
.,TRBV2,ASSDRGRTGELF
.,TRBV27,ASSSQGAGSQPQH
.,TRBV10-3,ASRGVTNEKLF
.,TRBV5-1,ASSTDLKGDGYT
.,TRBV7-8,ASSLDRGGELF
.,TRBV7-9,ASSRPRQLNTEAF
once,TRBV30,AWSVRQREAGWNEQF
.,TRBV3-1/TRBV3-2,ASSQDSYGNGYT
.,TRBV15,ATSRLGAGVIPDTQY
once,TRBV13,ASSSRAGVSTDTQY
.,TRBV9,ASSPRGETQY
once,TRBV29-1,SVEGARGRSGYNEQF
once,TRBV5-1,ASSSGTGIGYT
once,TRBV19,ASSLGARGGSNQPQH